A selection of T cell receptor beta chains follows, all from one sample in a study of identical twins. TCRdb re-called the 5' RACE reads through MiXCR, storing one row per CDR3 protein. The sample holds around 340,000 distinct CDR3 sequences, around 9% seen once. Specimen: naive T cells sorted from blood. The origin of the receptors is a woman aged 45-65 years in good health. The CDR3 runs from the conserved cysteine through the conserved F or W. Each record gives: D gene, clone size, V gene, J gene, CDR3 protein, CDR3 DNA. The D gene is left open where the match is weak. Size tells how often a clone was seen (once, few, many) or the class of an expanded clone, and some rows leave it out.

>NA|NA|TRBV10-1|TRBJ1-2
CASSDQSAYGYTF
TGCGCCAGCAGTGACCAATCTGCCTATGGCTACACCTTC
>TRBD2|NA|TRBV14|TRBJ2-1
CASSQPGTTGEQFF
TGTGCCAGCAGCCAACCTGGGACTACTGGTGAGCAGTTCTTC
>NA|many|TRBV12-3/TRBV12-4|TRBJ1-2
CASRTGEANYGYTF
TGTGCCAGCAGAACCGGAGAAGCTAACTATGGCTACACCTTC
>NA|few|TRBV24-1|TRBJ1-3
CATSDLEAHTLSGNTIYF
TGTGCCACCAGTGATTTGGAAGCACATACCCTCTCTGGAAACACCATATATTTT
>NA|many|TRBV12-3/TRBV12-4|TRBJ2-3
CASSLLGGSTDTQYF
TGTGCCAGCAGTTTACTGGGCGGGAGCACAGATACGCAGTATTTT
>TRBD1|NA|TRBV9|TRBJ1-2
CASSEGPGTGGNYGYTF
TGTGCCAGCAGCGAGGGTCCCGGGACAGGGGGAAACTATGGCTACACCTTC
>TRBD2|NA|TRBV24-1|TRBJ2-1
CATSAGSGSWDEQFF
TGTGCCACCAGTGCGGGTAGCGGGAGTTGGGATGAGCAGTTCTTC
>TRBD2|few|TRBV15|TRBJ2-4
CATSRVEAGVAKNIQYF
TGTGCCACCAGCAGAGTGGAAGCGGGGGTAGCCAAAAACATTCAGTACTTC
>NA|many|TRBV28|TRBJ2-7
CASAFSSYEQYF
TGTGCCAGCGCATTTAGCTCCTACGAGCAGTACTTC
>NA|few|TRBV6-6|TRBJ2-4
CASSPVRAGGVKNIQYF
TGTGCCAGCAGTCCAGTCCGAGCGGGCGGAGTCAAAAACATTCAGTACTTC
>TRBD1|few|TRBV20-1|TRBJ2-7
CSASYRGRSYEQYF
TGCAGTGCTAGCTACAGGGGCCGGAGTTACGAGCAGTACTTC
>NA|NA|TRBV5-1|TRBJ2-3
CASSLDPQGTDTQYF
TGCGCCAGCAGCTTGGACCCTCAGGGCACAGATACGCAGTATTTT
>NA|NA|TRBV14|TRBJ2-7
CASSQGLRGSSDYEQYF
TGTGCCAGCAGCCAAGGGTTGAGGGGGAGTTCCGACTACGAGCAGTACTTC
>NA|many|TRBV5-6|TRBJ1-1
CASSLYPNTEAFF
TGTGCCAGCAGCTTGTATCCGAACACTGAAGCTTTCTTT
>NA|NA|TRBV12-3/TRBV12-4|TRBJ2-7
CASSLRQGTYEQYF
TGTGCCAGCAGTTTACGGCAGGGGACCTACGAGCAGTACTTC
>TRBD1|many|TRBV5-6|TRBJ2-2
CASSPGTEVHTGELFF
TGTGCCAGCAGCCCCGGGACAGAAGTCCACACCGGGGAGCTGTTTTTT
>NA|NA|TRBV20-1|TRBJ1-2
CSAISTGAGGYGYTF
TGCAGTGCTATAAGTACGGGGGCTGGTGGCTATGGCTACACCTTC
>NA|NA|TRBV5-6|TRBJ2-1
CASRDSSSYNEQFF
TGTGCCAGCAGGGACAGCAGCTCCTACAATGAGCAGTTCTTC
>TRBD2|few|TRBV13|TRBJ2-1
CASSTRLASHEQFF
TGTGCCAGCAGCACCCGACTAGCGTCCCATGAGCAGTTCTTC
>TRBD2|many|TRBV27|TRBJ2-7
CASSASGTYEQYF
TGTGCCAGCAGTGCTAGCGGGACCTACGAGCAGTACTTC
>TRBD1|NA|TRBV7-9|TRBJ2-2
CASSTSLQGPNTGELFF
TGTGCCAGCAGCACGTCACTACAGGGGCCAAACACCGGGGAGCTGTTTTTT
>NA|NA|TRBV5-1|TRBJ2-6
CASRVKSSGANVLTF
TGCGCCAGCAGGGTAAAAAGTTCTGGGGCCAACGTCCTGACTTTC
>TRBD1|few|TRBV24-1|TRBJ2-1
CATSDTDRVWGNEQFF
TGTGCCACCAGTGACACGGACAGGGTTTGGGGGAATGAGCAGTTCTTC
>NA|NA|TRBV20-1|TRBJ2-5
CSAREMMGFQETQYF
TGCAGTGCTAGAGAGATGATGGGTTTCCAAGAGACCCAGTACTTC
>TRBD1|NA|TRBV19|TRBJ2-5
CASSTPTGAAETQYF
TGTGCCAGTAGCACGCCGACAGGGGCAGCAGAGACCCAGTACTTC
>TRBD1|NA|TRBV2|TRBJ2-3
CATPGVRGLADTQYF
TGTGCCACCCCCGGAGTGAGGGGGCTTGCAGATACGCAGTATTTT
>NA|NA|TRBV12-3/TRBV12-4|TRBJ1-5
CASSLGHYDNQPQHF
TGTGCCAGCAGTTTAGGTCATTACGACAATCAGCCCCAGCATTTT
>TRBD1|few|TRBV12-3/TRBV12-4|TRBJ2-3
CASSAGTGGADTQYF
TGTGCCAGCAGTGCTGGGACAGGGGGCGCAGATACGCAGTATTTT
>TRBD1|few|TRBV6-2/TRBV6-3|TRBJ2-6
CASSGTGLGANVLTF
TGTGCCAGCAGTGGGACAGGGCTTGGGGCCAACGTCCTGACTTTC
>NA|few|TRBV18|TRBJ2-1
CASSPPQGSREQFF
TGTGCCAGCTCACCACCTCAAGGGTCCCGTGAGCAGTTCTTC
>NA|many|TRBV4-1|TRBJ2-2
CASSQGGELFF
TGCGCCAGCAGCCAAGGCGGGGAGCTGTTTTTT
>TRBD1|NA|TRBV2|TRBJ1-3
CASKQTGVLRNTIYF
TGTGCCAGCAAACAAACAGGGGTCCTGCGAAACACCATATATTTT
>NA|NA|TRBV7-9|TRBJ2-1
CASSPSPPGLVVHEQFF
TGTGCCAGCAGCCCATCCCCACCGGGGCTAGTGGTGCATGAGCAGTTCTTC
>TRBD1|NA|TRBV14|TRBJ2-2
CASSQDPGTGGSYTGELFF
TGTGCCAGCAGCCAAGACCCCGGGACAGGGGGCTCGTACACCGGGGAGCTGTTTTTT
>TRBD2|NA|TRBV7-9|TRBJ2-3
CASSLAQLAGVTDTQYF
TGTGCCAGCAGCTTAGCGCAACTAGCGGGAGTTACAGATACGCAGTATTTT
>NA|many|TRBV5-1|TRBJ1-1
CASSDRGSSFF
TGCGCCAGCAGCGACCGGGGCTCCTCTTTCTTT
>NA|NA|TRBV13|TRBJ2-1
CASSPPTIVTQFF
TGTGCCAGCAGCCCCCCCACTATCGTTACGCAGTTCTTC
>NA|few|TRBV4-2|TRBJ2-3
CASRPADLTTDTQYF
TGTGCCAGCAGACCTGCGGACCTTACCACAGATACGCAGTATTTT
>NA|NA|TRBV20-1|TRBJ1-3
CSARIGPGNTIYF
TGCAGTGCTAGAATCGGACCTGGAAACACCATATATTTT
>NA|NA|TRBV12-3/TRBV12-4|TRBJ2-7
CATGQSANEQYF
TGTGCCACCGGACAATCGGCGAATGAGCAGTACTTC
>TRBD1|NA|TRBV20-1|TRBJ2-5
CSATRGFEGETQYF
TGCAGTGCTACCAGGGGGTTTGAGGGAGAGACCCAGTACTTC
>NA|NA|TRBV15|TRBJ2-1
CATSAGQYNEQFF
TGTGCCACCAGCGCGGGACAGTACAATGAGCAGTTCTTC
>TRBD1|NA|TRBV12-3/TRBV12-4|TRBJ1-5
CASSFGDSSNQPQHF
TGTGCCAGCAGTTTCGGGGACAGTAGCAATCAGCCCCAGCATTTT
>NA|NA|TRBV6-4|TRBJ2-2
CASSDSGEPGELFF
TGTGCCAGCAGTGACTCGGGGGAACCCGGGGAGCTGTTTTTT
>TRBD2|many|TRBV28|TRBJ2-5
CASSHLSGGETQYF
TGTGCCAGCAGCCACTTGAGCGGGGGGGAGACCCAGTACTTC
>NA|NA|TRBV6-5|TRBJ2-7
CASSGGGLTIYEQYF
TGTGCCAGCAGTGGAGGGGGCCTTACTATCTACGAGCAGTACTTC
>NA|NA|TRBV29-1|TRBJ2-5
CSVDWGRETQYF
TGCAGCGTTGACTGGGGGCGAGAGACCCAGTACTTC
>NA|many|TRBV10-3|TRBJ2-3
CAAQSSTDTQYF
TGTGCTGCACAGTCTAGCACAGATACGCAGTATTTT
>NA|few|TRBV7-3|TRBJ2-7
CASSFLGSEQYF
TGTGCCAGCAGCTTCCTAGGCTCCGAGCAGTACTTC
>TRBD2|few|TRBV29-1|TRBJ2-3
CSVDPGTSSDTQYF
TGCAGCGTTGATCCCGGGACTAGCTCAGATACGCAGTATTTT
>TRBD1|many|TRBV4-1|TRBJ1-1
CASSLLKGTGVRNTEAFF
TGCGCCAGCAGCCTCCTAAAGGGCACAGGGGTTCGTAACACTGAAGCTTTCTTT
>NA|few|TRBV11-2|TRBJ2-3
CASSKLMVGETDTQYF
TGTGCCAGCAGCAAATTGATGGTGGGGGAGACAGATACGCAGTATTTT
>NA|many|TRBV20-1|TRBJ2-7
CSAQRDRLYEQYF
TGCAGTGCTCAGAGGGACCGTCTCTACGAGCAGTACTTC
>TRBD2|many|TRBV4-1|TRBJ2-3
CASSQDRQREGQADTQYF
TGCGCCAGCAGCCAAGATCGTCAGCGGGAGGGCCAGGCAGATACGCAGTATTTT